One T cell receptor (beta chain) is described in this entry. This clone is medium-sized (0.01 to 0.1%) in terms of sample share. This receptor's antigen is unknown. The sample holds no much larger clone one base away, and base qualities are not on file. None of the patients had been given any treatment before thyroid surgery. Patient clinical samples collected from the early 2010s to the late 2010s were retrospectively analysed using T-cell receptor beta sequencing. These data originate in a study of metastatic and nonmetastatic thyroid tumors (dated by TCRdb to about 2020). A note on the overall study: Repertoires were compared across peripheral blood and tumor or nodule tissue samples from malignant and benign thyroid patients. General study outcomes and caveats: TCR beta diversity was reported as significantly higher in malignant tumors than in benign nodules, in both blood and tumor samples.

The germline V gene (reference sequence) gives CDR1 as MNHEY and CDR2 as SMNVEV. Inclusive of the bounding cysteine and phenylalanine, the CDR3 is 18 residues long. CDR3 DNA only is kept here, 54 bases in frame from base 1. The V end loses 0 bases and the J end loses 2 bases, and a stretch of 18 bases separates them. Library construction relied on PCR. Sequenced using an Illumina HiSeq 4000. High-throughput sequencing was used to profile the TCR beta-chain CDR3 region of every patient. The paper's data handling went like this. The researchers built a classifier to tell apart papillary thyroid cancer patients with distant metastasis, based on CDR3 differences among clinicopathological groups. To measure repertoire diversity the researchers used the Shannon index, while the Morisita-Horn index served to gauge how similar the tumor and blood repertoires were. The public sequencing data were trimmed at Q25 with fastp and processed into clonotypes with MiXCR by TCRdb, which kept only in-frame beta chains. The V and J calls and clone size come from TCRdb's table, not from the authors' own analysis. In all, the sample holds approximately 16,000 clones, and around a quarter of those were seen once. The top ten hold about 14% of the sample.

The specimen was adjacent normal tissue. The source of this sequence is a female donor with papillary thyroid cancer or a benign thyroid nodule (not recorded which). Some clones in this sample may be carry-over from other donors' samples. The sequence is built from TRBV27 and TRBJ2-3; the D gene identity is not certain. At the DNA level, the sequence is TGTGCCAGCAGTTTATCCCATTTGTCCGGATCCAACACAGATACGCAGTATTTT. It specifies CASSLSHLSGSNTDTQYF.